The 32 T cell receptor beta chains in this list originate from one sample, sequenced in a study of blood T cell repertoires in COVID-19. Profiled with immunoSEQ multiplex PCR; TCRdb holds only in-frame clones, not every one. The table has over 100,000 clones, over 75% seen once. The sequenced sample consisted of peripheral blood. The source of these receptors is a woman aged 45 to 65 with acute or convalescent COVID-19.

The V call is TRBV5-1, the J call TRBJ1-2; D ambiguous. V lost 4 bases and J 4 bases, leaving 14 bases between the germline ends. Germline V gene sequence: CDR1 SGHRS, CDR2 YFSETQ. The CDR3 extends over 14 amino acids. For the CDR3, the DNA is TGCGCCAGCAGCCCGCAGGATTCATTCTATGGCTACACCTTC. Translation: CASSPQDSFYGYTF.

This chain uses TRBV3-1 (or the pseudogene TRBV3-2) with TRBJ2-3; 15 nucleotides line up with TRBD2. The germline gives CDR1 LGHDT, CDR2 YNNKEL (reference sequence). With 4 bases clipped from V and 1 base from J, the junction kept 6 bases outside the gene matches. CDR3 length: 18 amino acids. CDR3 region: CASSRGTSGGWGTDTQYF. CDR3 nucleotides: TGTGCCAGCAGCCGCGGGACTAGCGGGGGGTGGGGCACAGATACGCAGTATTTT.

The V gene is TRBV18, the J gene TRBJ2-2, with D uncertain. V lost 6 bases and J 10 bases, leaving 12 bases between the germline ends. Per germline, CDR1 KGHSH and CDR2 LQKENI. The CDR3 has 12 amino acids. CDR3 sequence (DNA): TGTGCCAGCTCGCCGACGGCGGTGGAGCTGTTTTTT. Amino acids: CASSPTAVELFF.

The V call is TRBV6-5, the J call TRBJ2-7, with no clear D. The CDR3 totals 13 residues. Trimming pared 6 bases from V and 2 bases from J, leaving 11 bases between. In germline, CDR1 is MNHEY, CDR2 SVGAGI. The CDR3 sequence is CASRGVNTYEQYF. The DNA for the CDR3 is TGTGCCAGCAGGGGCGTAAATACCTACGAGCAGTACTTC.

The gene calls are TRBV3-1 (or the pseudogene TRBV3-2) and TRBJ1-6; TRBD1 matches 7 bases. Germline V CDR1 and CDR2: LGHDT, YNNKEL (reference sequence). J gave up 7 bases and V 4 bases, and 4 bases lay outside the gene matches. The CDR3 totals 14 residues. CDR3 bases: TGTGCCAGCAGCCGCAGGGGGGACAATTCACCCCTCCACTTT. Residues: CASSRRGDNSPLHF.

The chain links TRBV3-1 (or the pseudogene TRBV3-2) to TRBJ2-4; a weak D match, TRBD2 (5 bases). V was clipped by 3 bases and J by 9 bases, with 15 bases between them. From germline, CDR1 is LGHDT and CDR2 YNNKEL (reference sequence). The CDR3 contains 14 residues. The CDR3 here is CASSQGFLGVIQYF. In DNA, the CDR3 is TGTGCCAGCAGCCAGGGGTTTCTCGGGGTCATTCAGTACTTC.

Only a few counts were recorded for this clone. V gene TRBV14 combines with J gene TRBJ2-7, with 8 bases that match TRBD2. The length of the CDR3 is 15 residues. From germline, CDR1 is SGHDN and CDR2 FVKESK. Germline trimming cut 2 bases from V and 4 bases from J; bases unmatched to any gene: 7. The DNA for the CDR3 is TGTGCCAGCAGCCAAATGTCAGGCGGGAGGTACGAGCAGTACTTC. Translation: CASSQMSGGRYEQYF.

The chain links TRBV5-1 to TRBJ1-1, with TRBD1 identical over 7 bases. The CDR3 extends over 14 amino acids. The ends lost 4 bases at V and 5 bases at J; junction bases unmatched: 8. The germline gives CDR1 SGHRS, CDR2 YFSETQ. CDR3 in amino acids: CASSAQGDGTEAFF. DNA for the CDR3: TGCGCCAGCAGCGCCCAGGGGGATGGGACTGAAGCTTTCTTT.

The sample holds one count of this clone. The rearrangement links TRBV19 to TRBJ2-1, with 8 bases identical to TRBD1. The germline CDR1 and CDR2 sequences are LNHDA and SQIVND (reference sequence). V gave up 6 bases and J gave up 6 bases; unmatched junction bases: 4. The CDR3 totals 13 residues. This CDR3 reads CASRETGVNEQFF. The CDR3 nucleotides are TGTGCCAGTAGGGAGACAGGGGTCAATGAGCAGTTCTTC.

This sequence joins TRBV30 and TRBJ1-2; TRBD1 aligns across 11 bases. Germline V CDR1 and CDR2: GTSNPN, SVGIG (reference sequence). There are 15 residues in the CDR3. The ends lost 2 bases at V and 4 bases at J; junction bases unmatched: 6. This CDR3 reads CAWSTDRGLIYGYTF. CDR3 DNA: TGTGCCTGGAGTACGGACAGGGGGCTTATCTATGGCTACACCTTC.

V gene TRBV11-2 combines with J gene TRBJ1-2; D perhaps matches TRBD1 (5 bases). Germline V lookup: CDR1 SGHAT, CDR2 FQNNGV. V was cut by 2 bases and J by 2 bases, with 9 bases left in between. The CDR3 length is 14 residues. The CDR3 here is CASSLQPGNYGYTF. DNA of the CDR3: TGTGCCAGCAGCTTACAGCCAGGGAACTATGGCTACACCTTC.

About this clone: This sample includes further DNA sequences coding for the same CDR3. The V and J genes are TRBV9 and TRBJ2-1; TRBD1 is a possible D gene (6 bases). CDR3 size: 15 residues. Germline CDR1 SGDLS, CDR2 YYNGEE. V was clipped by 0 bases and J by 0 bases, with 7 bases between them. The CDR3, as DNA: TGTGCCAGCAGCGTAGGAGGGGGCTCCTACAATGAGCAGTTCTTC. Translation gives CASSVGGGSYNEQFF.

The rearrangement uses TRBV7-6 and TRBJ1-1, with D perhaps matching TRBD1 (5 bases). The germline V gene encodes CDR1 SGHVS and CDR2 FNYEAQ. The length of the CDR3 is 15 residues. Trimming left V 3 bases short and J 0 bases short, with 11 bases between. CDR3 bases: TGTGCCAGCAGCTTGAACGCAGGGATGAACACTGAAGCTTTCTTT. Its protein is CASSLNAGMNTEAFF.

The chain joins TRBV11-2 to TRBJ2-3; D might be TRBD1 (6 bases). Germline V gene sequence: CDR1 SGHAT, CDR2 FQNNGV. The germline V and J ends were trimmed by 5 bases and 5 bases, with 20 bases remaining between them. The CDR3 runs to 16 residues. CDR3 sequence: CASSPGQTLRGDTQYF. CDR3 DNA sequence: TGTGCCAGCAGCCCCGGACAGACTTTACGGGGAGATACGCAGTATTTT. The variable domain in full, with the rest retrieved from reference TRBV11-2 and TRBJ2-3, is EAGVAQSPRYKIIEKRQSVAFWCNPISGHATLYWYQQILGQGPKLLIQFQNNGVVDDSQLPKDRFSAERLKGVDSTLKIQPAKLEDSAVYLCASSPGQTLRGDTQYFGPGTRLTVL.

The V and J genes are TRBV5-1 and TRBJ2-7; the match to TRBD2 covers 7 bases. Germline assignment: CDR1 SGHRS and CDR2 YFSETQ. The CDR3 runs 15 residues. With 0 bases clipped from V and 0 bases from J, the junction kept 3 bases outside the gene matches. CDR3 DNA sequence: TGCGCCAGCAGCTTGGAAGCGGGGCCCTCCTACGAGCAGTACTTC. It is translated as CASSLEAGPSYEQYF.

The table lists this clone with a count of one. This chain links TRBV18 with TRBJ1-6; TRBD1 matches 7 bases. V gave up 2 bases and J gave up 7 bases; unmatched junction bases: 8. Per germline, CDR1 KGHSH and CDR2 LQKENI. This CDR3 has 16 residues. CDR3 sequence (DNA): TGTGCCAGCTCACCAAAGGGGGCACAGGACAATTCACCCCTCCACTTT. Translating gives CASSPKGAQDNSPLHF. The full variable domain, its missing parts supplied by reference TRBV18 and TRBJ1-6, is NAGVMQNPRHLVRRRGQEARLRCSPMKGHSHVYWYRQLPEEGLKFMVYLQKENIIDESGMPKERFSAEFPKEGPSILRIQQVVRGDSAAYFCASSPKGAQDNSPLHFGNGTRLTVT.

This clone was picked up a small number of times. The chain is built from TRBV11-2 and TRBJ1-4, with 8 bases aligning to TRBD1. CDR3 length equals 13 residues. After removal of 1 base from V and 15 bases from J, the junction contained 7 bases not matched to a gene. Germline CDR1 reads SGHAT; CDR2 reads FQNNGV. The CDR3 DNA reads TGTGCCAGCAGCTTAGGGTCCAGGGGGCAATTGTTTTTT. Translating it yields CASSLGSRGQLFF.

The chain links TRBV5-1 to TRBJ2-1, with a possible D match to TRBD2 (6 bases). Trimming stripped 3 bases from V and 1 base from J, with 14 bases between. The CDR3 has 16 residues. Per the germline V gene, CDR1 is SGHRS and CDR2 is YFSETQ. Here the CDR3 DNA reads TGCGCCAGCAGCTCCGGGTTGCTAGCGTCCTACAATGAGCAGTTCTTC. It yields the protein CASSSGLLASYNEQFF.

The CDR3 sequence is CASSVDSNTEAFF. The CDR3 coding sequence is TGTGCCAGCAGCGTAGACTCTAACACTGAAGCTTTCTTT. The chain couples TRBV9 to TRBJ1-1; D remains ambiguous. Deletions cut 0 bases from V and 2 bases from J, with 5 bases between. This CDR3 contains 13 residues. Germline values: CDR1 SGDLS, CDR2 YYNGEE.

The V and J genes are TRBV19 and TRBJ1-1, with a tentative D call TRBD1 (6 bases). Germline V CDR1 and CDR2: LNHDA, SQIVND (reference sequence). The CDR3 is made up of 13 amino acids. Trimming pared 7 bases from V and 3 bases from J, leaving 12 bases between. The CDR3 spells CASKSGGHTEAFF. The CDR3 DNA reads as TGTGCCAGTAAGTCGGGGGGGCACACTGAAGCTTTCTTT.

V usage is TRBV9 and J usage is TRBJ2-1, with D possibly being TRBD2 (6 bases). Germline lookup yields CDR1 SGDLS and CDR2 YYNGEE. V was shortened by 0 bases and J by 4 bases, with 14 bases between the two germline ends. CDR3 length: 16 residues. The CDR3 DNA is TGTGCCAGCAGCGTAGCTTACGGGGGTTCATACAATGAGCAGTTCTTC. Protein product: CASSVAYGGSYNEQFF.

The rearrangement joins TRBV5-4 to TRBJ1-2; 10 bases line up with TRBD1. This CDR3 has 14 residues. Germline-derived CDR1 and CDR2 are SGHNT and YYREEE (reference sequence). V shed 5 bases and J 4 bases; nucleotides not matched to a gene: 5. The CDR3 region has the DNA TGTGCCAGCAGTACGACAGGGGGCGGCTATGGCTACACCTTC. Its protein is CASSTTGGGYGYTF.

The chain couples TRBV5-1 to TRBJ2-5, with 11 bases identical to TRBD1. The ends lost 4 bases at V and 5 bases at J; junction bases unmatched: 7. Per germline, CDR1 SGHRS and CDR2 YFSETQ. There are 15 residues in the CDR3. The CDR3 region has the DNA TGCGCCAGCAGCGCCGGGACAGGGGGTCGGGAGACCCAGTACTTC. This codes for CASSAGTGGRETQYF.

The V call is TRBV5-1, the J call TRBJ2-7, with D perhaps TRBD1 (5 bases). The CDR3 covers 16 residues. The germline V and J ends were trimmed by 4 bases and 6 bases, with 23 bases remaining between them. From germline, CDR1 is SGHRS and CDR2 YFSETQ. The CDR3 nucleotides read TGCGCCAGCAGCCCGTATGGGGCAGAAAAATCTAGCGAGCAGTACTTC. Translated, it gives CASSPYGAEKSSEQYF.

The rearrangement joins TRBV9 to TRBJ1-2; 8 bases are a match to TRBD1. V dropped 7 bases and J dropped 2; count of bases not matched to a gene: 4. CDR1 SGDLS and CDR2 YYNGEE come from the germline V gene. The CDR3 has 13 amino acids. The CDR3 DNA is TGTGCCAGCCCTCGGACAGGGAACTATGGCTACACCTTC. Amino acid sequence: CASPRTGNYGYTF.

This rearrangement joins TRBV28 to TRBJ2-3; 11 bases align to TRBD2. Trimming at V came to 10 bases and at J to 4 bases, leaving 4 bases not matched to a gene. Germline-derived CDR1 and CDR2 are MDHEN and SYDVKM. The CDR3 extends over 13 amino acids. The CDR3 nucleotides are TGTGCCACCTTAGCGGGGGGGGCAGATACGCAGTATTTT. It yields the protein CATLAGGADTQYF. The entire variable domain, with the rest obtained from reference TRBV28 and TRBJ2-3, is as follows: DVKVTQSSRYLVKRTGEKVFLECVQDMDHENMFWYRQDPGLGLRLIYFSYDVKMKEKGDIPEGYSVSREKKERFSLILESASTNQTSMYLCATLAGGADTQYFGPGTRLTVL.

V usage is TRBV6-5 and J usage is TRBJ1-2, with D maybe TRBD1 (5 bases). The germline gives CDR1 MNHEY, CDR2 SVGAGI. This CDR3 has 16 residues. The V end was cut by 2 bases, the J end by 1 base, with 14 bases between. As DNA, the CDR3 is TGTGCCAGCAGTTACGATGTAGGACACAGTAACTATGGCTACACCTTC. It encodes CASSYDVGHSNYGYTF.

V usage is TRBV12-3 or TRBV12-4 and J usage is TRBJ1-6; no definite D call. The CDR3 runs 13 residues. The V end lost 3 bases, the J end lost 7 bases, and 7 bases lay between the germline ends. The CDR3 loop reads CASSLGNNSPLHF. DNA of the CDR3: TGTGCCAGCAGTTTGGGCAACAATTCACCCCTCCACTTT.

The CDR3 is CASSRTGKNTEAFF. The CDR3 DNA reads TGTGCCAGCAGTAGGACCGGGAAGAACACTGAAGCTTTCTTT. This sequence joins TRBV25-1 and TRBJ1-1; D is uncertain. CDR1 MGHDK and CDR2 SYGVNS come from the germline V gene. The CDR3 loop spans 14 amino acids. With 5 bases removed from V and 1 base from J, the gap between germline ends came to 11 bases. The whole variable domain, filled in from reference TRBV25-1 and TRBJ1-1, reads EADIYQTPRYLVIGTGKKITLECSQTMGHDKMYWYQQDPGMELHLIHYSYGVNSTEKGDLSSESTVSRIRTEHFPLTLESARPSHTSQYLCASSRTGKNTEAFFGQGTRLTVV.

The chain has TRBV5-8 and TRBJ1-5; D gene ambiguous. V lost 2 bases and J 6 bases, leaving 15 bases between the germline ends. The CDR3 runs 15 residues. Germline V CDR1 and CDR2: SGHTS, YDEGEE. CDR3 residues: CASSFLNGRTQPQHF. CDR3 in DNA: TGTGCCAGCAGCTTTTTGAACGGGAGGACTCAGCCCCAGCATTTT. Full variable domain (rest looked up from reference TRBV5-8 and TRBJ1-5): EAGVTQSPTHLIKTRGQQATLRCSPISGHTSVYWYQQALGLGLQFLLWYDEGEERNRGNFPPRFSGRQFPNYSSELNVNALELEDSALYLCASSFLNGRTQPQHFGDGTRLSIL.

This chain uses TRBV11-2 with TRBJ1-2; weak D call: TRBD1 (6 bases). V lost 5 bases, J lost 8 bases, and 15 bases lay in between. The CDR3 runs 13 residues. The V gene's germline CDR1 is SGHAT and CDR2 FQNNGV. CDR3 region: CASSPKGVRGYTF. The CDR3 region has the DNA TGTGCCAGCAGCCCCAAGGGGGTTAGAGGCTACACCTTC. The complete variable domain, with remaining parts taken from reference TRBV11-2 and TRBJ1-2, reads EAGVAQSPRYKIIEKRQSVAFWCNPISGHATLYWYQQILGQGPKLLIQFQNNGVVDDSQLPKDRFSAERLKGVDSTLKIQPAKLEDSAVYLCASSPKGVRGYTFGSGTRLTVV.

The gene calls are TRBV14 and TRBJ2-1; 11 bases agree with TRBD1. V shed 6 bases and J 6 bases; nucleotides not matched to a gene: 7. This CDR3 has 15 amino acids. Germline CDR1 is SGHDN and CDR2 is FVKESK. CDR3 residues: CASSPDRGHGNEQFF. CDR3 nucleotide sequence: TGTGCCAGCAGTCCGGACAGGGGGCATGGCAATGAGCAGTTCTTC.